The 18 T cell receptor beta chains given below trace back to one sample, sequenced in a study of response to subunit inactivated influenza vaccine. TCRdb used MiXCR to reprocess the RT-PCR reads, holding one entry per CDR3 protein. This repertoire shows about 610,000 distinct CDR3 sequences, about 14% found once; its top ten account for around 10%. Sequenced here: PBMCs from blood, sampled 11 to 12 days after vaccination. These receptors came from a man between 45 and 60 years old who received an inactivated influenza vaccine.

This clonotype was seen many times. V gene TRBV12-3 or TRBV12-4 combines with J gene TRBJ2-5; D possibly corresponds to TRBD2 (6 bases). V lost 2 bases, J lost 5 bases, and 6 bases lay in between. The CDR3 spans 12 residues. This chain's CDR3 is CASSLSGETQYF. The CDR3 bases are TGTGCCAGCAGTTTAAGCGGGGAGACCCAGTACTTC.

The chain recombines TRBV7-2 with TRBJ2-7; TRBD1 matches 10 bases. Trimming cost V 7 bases and J 4 bases; bases outside gene matches: 7. Per the germline V gene, CDR1 is SGHTA and CDR2 is FQGNSA. The CDR3 totals 14 residues. This CDR3 is CASTIDRGHYEQYF. The CDR3, as DNA: TGTGCCAGCACCATCGACAGGGGGCATTACGAGCAGTACTTC.

This clonotype was seen more than once but under ten times. The chain carries TRBV5-1 and TRBJ1-6, with 10 bases identical to TRBD1. The trim removed 0 bases at V and 9 bases at J, leaving 6 bases unmatched. Germline CDR1 is SGHRS and CDR2 is YFSETQ. This CDR3 spans 16 amino acids. The CDR3: CASSLEPGQGFSPLHF. The CDR3 DNA is TGCGCCAGCAGCTTGGAGCCGGGACAGGGGTTTTCACCCCTCCACTTT.

The chain uses TRBV15 and TRBJ1-1; the match to TRBD1 covers 7 bases. The CDR3 length is 14 residues. Germline V lookup: CDR1 LNHNV, CDR2 YYDKDF (reference sequence). Trimming cost V 0 bases and J 10 bases; bases outside gene matches: 8. Here the CDR3 reads CATSREGSGGVAFF. The CDR3 nucleotides read TGTGCCACCAGCAGAGAAGGCTCAGGGGGAGTAGCTTTCTTT.

V and J are TRBV20-1 and TRBJ2-7; D is perhaps TRBD2 (6 bases). V was shortened by 5 bases and J by 2 bases, with 16 bases between the two germline ends. CDR3 size: 14 residues. Per germline, CDR1 DFQATT and CDR2 SNEGSKA (reference sequence). CDR3 nucleotides: TGCAGTGCTTCGGACTACTCACAAGCCTACGAGCAGTACTTC. Translation: CSASDYSQAYEQYF.

The V call is TRBV19, the J call TRBJ2-7; D is undetermined. Trimming left V 0 bases short and J 3 bases short, with 9 bases between. The CDR3 length is 14 residues. CDR1 and CDR2 from the germline V gene are LNHDA and SQIVND (reference sequence). The CDR3 sequence: CASSIDTANYEQYF. The CDR3, as DNA: TGTGCCAGTAGTATAGATACGGCTAACTACGAGCAGTACTTC.

The chain carries TRBV7-2 and TRBJ1-4; D uncertain. V lost 1 base and J lost 8, with 11 bases in between. Germline V gives CDR1 SGHTA, CDR2 FQGNSA. The length of the CDR3 is 14 residues. The CDR3 nucleotides are TGTGCCAGCAGCTTAGGGCACGTCGGCGAAAAACTGTTTTTT. Amino acid sequence: CASSLGHVGEKLFF. The full variable domain, with the rest looked up from reference TRBV7-2 and TRBJ1-4, is GAGVSQSPSNKVTEKGKDVELRCDPISGHTALYWYRQSLGQGLEFLIYFQGNSAPDKSGLPSDRFSAERTGGSVSTLTIQRTQQEDSAVYLCASSLGHVGEKLFFGSGTQLSVL.

This clonotype was seen more than once but under ten times. The gene calls are TRBV6-2 or TRBV6-3 and TRBJ2-2, with TRBD2 matching 9 bases. Germline CDR1 is MNHEY and CDR2 is SVGEGT. CDR3 length: 17 residues. V dropped 0 bases and J dropped 5; count of bases not matched to a gene: 7. CDR3 nucleotide sequence: TGTGCCAGCAGTTACTCTGGCGGGGGGGCCAGAACCGGGGAGCTGTTTTTT. Its protein is CASSYSGGGARTGELFF.

The gene calls are TRBV11-3 and TRBJ2-7; TRBD1 agrees at 9 bases. This CDR3 is 14 amino acids long. J was trimmed by 6 bases and V by 4 bases; bases with no gene match: 7. The germline V gene has CDR1 SGHNT and CDR2 YENEEA. The CDR3 DNA follows: TGTGCCAGCAGCTCCGGGACAGGGAACGGCGAGCAGTACTTC. Translating it yields CASSSGTGNGEQYF. Full variable domain (rest looked up from reference TRBV11-3 and TRBJ2-7): EAGVVQSPRYKIIEKKQPVAFWCNPISGHNTLYWYLQNLGQGPELLIRYENEEAVDDSQLPKDRFSAERLKGVDSTLKIQPAELGDSAVYLCASSSGTGNGEQYFGPGTRLTVT.

The chain is built from TRBV7-2 and TRBJ2-3, with TRBD2 identical over 7 bases. Germline V gene lookup returns CDR1 SGHTA and CDR2 FQGNSA. Unmatched junction bases numbered 6, after V lost 1 base and J lost 5 bases. This CDR3 is built from 15 residues. The DNA of the CDR3 is TGTGCCAGCAGCTTAGTAAGAGGGAGGGGAGATACGCAGTATTTT. Amino acid sequence: CASSLVRGRGDTQYF.

This clonotype was seen repeatedly, ten times or more. The chain uses TRBV7-2 and TRBJ2-2, with TRBD2 as a possible D gene (5 bases). Looked up from germline, CDR1 is SGHTA and CDR2 is FQGNSA. This CDR3 has 15 amino acids. Trimming cost V 3 bases and J 4 bases, with 12 bases left between them. CDR3: CASSFHQGGTGELFF. CDR3 in DNA: TGTGCCAGCAGCTTCCACCAAGGAGGCACCGGGGAGCTGTTTTTT.

In DNA, the CDR3 is TGTGCCAGCAGCTCGACCGAGGACTACTACAATGAGCAGTTCTTC. This gives the protein CASSSTEDYYNEQFF. The chain has TRBV7-8 and TRBJ2-1; D is possibly TRBD2 (6 bases). V was pared by 4 bases and J by 3 bases, with 13 bases between. CDR1 and CDR2 (germline): SGHVS, FQNEAQ. The CDR3 totals 15 residues.

This clonotype was detected only a few times. J is TRBJ1-2 and V is TRBV12-3 or TRBV12-4; D gene ambiguous. V was trimmed by 2 bases and J by 13 bases, leaving 11 bases between them. The CDR3 contains 11 residues. The CDR3 protein is CASSLSRLFTF. DNA for the CDR3: TGTGCCAGCAGTTTATCTCGGCTTTTCACCTTC.

This clonotype was counted a few times. The J gene is TRBJ2-7, the V gene TRBV28, with a tentative D call TRBD2 (5 bases). The CDR3 is made up of 17 amino acids. Per germline, CDR1 MDHEN and CDR2 SYDVKM. V was clipped by 6 bases and J by 1 base, with 22 bases between them. The CDR3 protein is CASSPNRGLPGSYEQYF. In nucleotides, the CDR3 is TGTGCCAGCAGCCCAAACCGAGGACTCCCGGGGTCCTACGAGCAGTACTTC.

J is TRBJ2-3 and V is TRBV27, with 10 nucleotides matching TRBD2. The V gene end was trimmed by 10 bases and the J gene end by 2 bases; junction bases not matched to a gene: 9. Per the germline V gene, CDR1 is MNHEY and CDR2 is SMNVEV (reference sequence). The CDR3 totals 15 residues. This CDR3 is CATYAGTSDTDTQYF. In DNA form, the CDR3 reads TGTGCCACCTATGCCGGGACTAGCGACACAGATACGCAGTATTTT.

This clonotype was counted ten times or more. This rearrangement joins TRBV4-2 to TRBJ2-2; D may be TRBD2 (5 bases). The CDR3 runs to 14 residues. Germline CDR1 and CDR2: LGHNA and YNFKEQ. V dropped 0 bases and J dropped 7 bases, with 9 bases sitting between them. The CDR3 loop reads CASSQDIGGGELFF. In DNA, the CDR3 is TGTGCCAGCAGCCAAGATATCGGAGGCGGGGAGCTGTTTTTT.

The chain uses TRBV29-1 and TRBJ2-1; D not certain. V was pared by 5 bases and J by 9 bases, with 14 bases between. The CDR3 length is 12 residues. Germline assignment: CDR1 SQVTM and CDR2 ANQGSEA. The CDR3 DNA reads TGCAGCGTTCGTTTTGTGTTTGGTGAGCAGTTCTTC. This gives the protein CSVRFVFGEQFF.

The chain carries TRBV15 and TRBJ2-1; the D gene could be TRBD1 or TRBD2 (5 bases each). Germline CDR1 LNHNV, CDR2 YYDKDF (reference sequence). V was shortened by 1 base and J by 6 bases, with 10 bases between the two germline ends. The CDR3 has 14 amino acids. CDR3 bases: TGTGCCACCAGCAGAGCTGCTGGGGGCAATGAGCAGTTCTTC. This gives the protein CATSRAAGGNEQFF. Using reference TRBV15 and TRBJ2-1 for the parts outside the CDR3, the full variable domain is DAMVIQNPRYQVTQFGKPVTLSCSQTLNHNVMYWYQQKSSQAPKLLFHYYDKDFNNEADTPDNFQSRRPNTSFCFLDIRSPGLGDTAMYLCATSRAAGGNEQFFGPGTRLTVL.